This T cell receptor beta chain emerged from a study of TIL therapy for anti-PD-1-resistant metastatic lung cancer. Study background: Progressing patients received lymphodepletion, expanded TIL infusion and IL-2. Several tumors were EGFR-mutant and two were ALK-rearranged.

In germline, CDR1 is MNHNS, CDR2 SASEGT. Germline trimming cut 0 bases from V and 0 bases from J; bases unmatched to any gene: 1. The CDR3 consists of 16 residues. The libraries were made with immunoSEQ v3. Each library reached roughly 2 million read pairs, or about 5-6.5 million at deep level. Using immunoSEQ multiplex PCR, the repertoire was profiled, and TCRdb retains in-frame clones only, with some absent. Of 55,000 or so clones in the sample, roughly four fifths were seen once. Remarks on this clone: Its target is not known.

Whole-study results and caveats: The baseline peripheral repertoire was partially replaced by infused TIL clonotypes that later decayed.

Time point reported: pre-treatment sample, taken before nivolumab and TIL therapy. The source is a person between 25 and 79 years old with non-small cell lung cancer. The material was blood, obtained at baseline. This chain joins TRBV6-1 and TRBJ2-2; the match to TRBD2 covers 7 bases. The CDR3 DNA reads TGTGCCAGCAGTGAAGCGGGACTACCGAACACCGGGGAGCTGTTTTTT. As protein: CASSEAGLPNTGELFF.